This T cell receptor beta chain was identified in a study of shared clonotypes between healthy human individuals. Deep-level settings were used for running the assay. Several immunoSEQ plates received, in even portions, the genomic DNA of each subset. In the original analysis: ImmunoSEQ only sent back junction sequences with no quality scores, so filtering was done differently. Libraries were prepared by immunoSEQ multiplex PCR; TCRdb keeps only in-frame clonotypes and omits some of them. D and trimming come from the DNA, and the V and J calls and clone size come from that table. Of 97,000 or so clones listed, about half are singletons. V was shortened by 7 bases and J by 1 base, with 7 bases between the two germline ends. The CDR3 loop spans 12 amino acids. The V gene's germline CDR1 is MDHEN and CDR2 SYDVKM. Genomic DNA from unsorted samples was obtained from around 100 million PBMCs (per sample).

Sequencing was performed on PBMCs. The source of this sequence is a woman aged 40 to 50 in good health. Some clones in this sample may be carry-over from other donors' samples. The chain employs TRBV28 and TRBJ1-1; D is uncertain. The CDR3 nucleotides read TGTGCCAGCACGGAGGGGAACACTGAAGCTTTCTTT. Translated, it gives CASTEGNTEAFF.